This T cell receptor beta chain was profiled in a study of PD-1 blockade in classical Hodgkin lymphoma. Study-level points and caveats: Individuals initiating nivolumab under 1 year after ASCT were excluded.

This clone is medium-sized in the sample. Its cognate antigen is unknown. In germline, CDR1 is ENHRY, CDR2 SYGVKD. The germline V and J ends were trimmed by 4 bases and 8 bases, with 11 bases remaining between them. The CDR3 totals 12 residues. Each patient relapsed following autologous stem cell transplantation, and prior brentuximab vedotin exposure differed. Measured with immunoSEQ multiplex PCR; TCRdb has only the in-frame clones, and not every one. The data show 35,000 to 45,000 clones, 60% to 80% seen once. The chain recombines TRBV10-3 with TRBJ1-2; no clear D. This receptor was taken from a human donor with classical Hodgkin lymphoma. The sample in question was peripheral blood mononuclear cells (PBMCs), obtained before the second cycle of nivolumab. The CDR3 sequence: CAISATREGYTF. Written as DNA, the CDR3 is TGTGCCATCAGTGCTACAAGGGAAGGCTACACCTTC.